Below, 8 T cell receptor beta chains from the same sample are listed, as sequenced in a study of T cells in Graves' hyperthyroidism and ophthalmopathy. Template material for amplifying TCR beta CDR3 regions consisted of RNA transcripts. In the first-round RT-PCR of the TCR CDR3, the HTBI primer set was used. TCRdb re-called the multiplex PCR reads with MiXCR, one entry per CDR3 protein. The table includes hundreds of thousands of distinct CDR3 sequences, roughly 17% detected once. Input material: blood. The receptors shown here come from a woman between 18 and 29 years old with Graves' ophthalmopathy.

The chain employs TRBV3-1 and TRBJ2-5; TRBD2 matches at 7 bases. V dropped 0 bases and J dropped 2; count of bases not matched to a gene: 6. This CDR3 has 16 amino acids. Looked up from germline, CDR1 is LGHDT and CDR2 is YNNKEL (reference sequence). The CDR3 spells CASSQEGRGYQETQYF. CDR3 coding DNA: TGTGCCAGCAGCCAAGAAGGGCGGGGGTATCAAGAGACCCAGTACTTC.

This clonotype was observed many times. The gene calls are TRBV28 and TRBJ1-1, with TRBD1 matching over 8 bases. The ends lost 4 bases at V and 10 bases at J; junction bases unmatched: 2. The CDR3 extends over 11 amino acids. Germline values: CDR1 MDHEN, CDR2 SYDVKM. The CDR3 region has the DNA TGTGCCAGCAGTTCAACAGGGGGAGCTTTCTTT. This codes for CASSSTGGAFF.

The CDR3 DNA is TGTGCCAGCAGCCGTGAACTAAGACAGGGGCCCGGGGAGCTGTTTTTT. Translated: CASSRELRQGPGELFF. The chain links TRBV5-4 to TRBJ2-2, with TRBD1 identical over 8 bases. The germline V gene has CDR1 SGHNT and CDR2 YYREEE (reference sequence). Trimming took 4 bases from V and 6 from J; bases not matched to a gene: 11. The CDR3 length is 16 residues.

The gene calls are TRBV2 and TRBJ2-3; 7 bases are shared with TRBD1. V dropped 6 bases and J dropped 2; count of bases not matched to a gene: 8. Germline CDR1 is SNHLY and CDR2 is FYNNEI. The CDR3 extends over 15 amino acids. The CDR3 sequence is CASRMTGLDTDTQYF. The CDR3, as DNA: TGTGCCAGCAGGATGACAGGGCTGGACACAGATACGCAGTATTTT.

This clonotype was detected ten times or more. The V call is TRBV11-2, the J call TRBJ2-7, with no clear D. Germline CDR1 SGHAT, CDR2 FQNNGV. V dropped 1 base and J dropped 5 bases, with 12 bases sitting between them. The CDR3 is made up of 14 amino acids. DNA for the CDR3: TGTGCCAGCAGCTTAGTGTATAGGTCCGACGAGCAGTACTTC. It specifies CASSLVYRSDEQYF.

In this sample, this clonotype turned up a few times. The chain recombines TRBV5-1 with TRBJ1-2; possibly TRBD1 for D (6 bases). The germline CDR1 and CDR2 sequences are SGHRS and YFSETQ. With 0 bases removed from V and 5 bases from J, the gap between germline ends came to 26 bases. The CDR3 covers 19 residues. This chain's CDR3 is CASSLGQEGSGIRSYGYTF. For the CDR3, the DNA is TGCGCCAGCAGCTTGGGACAGGAAGGCTCAGGAATAAGGAGTTATGGCTACACCTTC.

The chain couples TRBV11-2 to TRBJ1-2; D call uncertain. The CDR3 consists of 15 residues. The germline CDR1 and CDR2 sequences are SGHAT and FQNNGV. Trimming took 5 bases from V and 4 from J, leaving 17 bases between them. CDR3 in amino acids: CASSTDRAEGYGYTF. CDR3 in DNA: TGTGCCAGCAGCACCGACCGGGCGGAGGGCTATGGCTACACCTTC.

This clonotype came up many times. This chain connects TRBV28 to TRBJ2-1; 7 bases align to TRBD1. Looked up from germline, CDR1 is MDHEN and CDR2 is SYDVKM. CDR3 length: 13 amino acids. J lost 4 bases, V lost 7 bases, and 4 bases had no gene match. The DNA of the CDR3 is TGTGCCAGCAACATACAGGGGTACAATGAGCAGTTCTTC. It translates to CASNIQGYNEQFF.